This T cell receptor (beta chain) was obtained from a study of radiation and T cells in renal cell carcinoma. Regarding treatment: 15 Gy SBRT to primary tumor, nephrectomy 4 weeks later. This clone is a singleton in its sample. Clones were read by immunoSEQ multiplex PCR, and TCRdb kept only the in-frame ones, dropping some. The sample lists under 5,500 clones; approximately 60% were seen once. The sequence was collected from a man aged 55 to 70 with renal cell carcinoma. The material sequenced was tumor tissue, taken from a patient whose treatment included radiotherapy and nephrectomy.

DNA for the CDR3: TGTGCCAGCAGTTTATTAGGGCCCCAATACGAGCAGTACTTC. It translates to CASSLLGPQYEQYF. The chain carries TRBV27 and TRBJ2-7; D not resolved. V gave up 1 base and J gave up 4 bases, with 11 bases separating them. Germline V gene data show CDR1 as MNHEY and CDR2 as SMNVEV (reference sequence). The CDR3 runs 14 residues.